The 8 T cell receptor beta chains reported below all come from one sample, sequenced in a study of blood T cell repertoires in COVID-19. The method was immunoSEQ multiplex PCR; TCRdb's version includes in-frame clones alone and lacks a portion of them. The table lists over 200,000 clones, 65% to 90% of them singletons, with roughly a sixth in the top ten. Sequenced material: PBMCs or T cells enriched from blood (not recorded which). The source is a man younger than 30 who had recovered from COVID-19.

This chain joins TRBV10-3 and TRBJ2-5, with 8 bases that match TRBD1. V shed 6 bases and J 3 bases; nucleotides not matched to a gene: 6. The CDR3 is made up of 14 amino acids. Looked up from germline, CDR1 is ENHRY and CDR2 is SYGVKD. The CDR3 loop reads CAIRGDRGEETQYF. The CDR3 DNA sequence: TGTGCCATCAGGGGAGACAGGGGAGAAGAGACCCAGTACTTC.

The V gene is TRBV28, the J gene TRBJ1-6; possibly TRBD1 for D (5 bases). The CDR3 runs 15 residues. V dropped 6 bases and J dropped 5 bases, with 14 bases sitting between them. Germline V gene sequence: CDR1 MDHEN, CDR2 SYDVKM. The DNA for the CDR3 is TGTGCCAGCAGCCCATGGGGCGGAGATAATTCACCCCTCCACTTT. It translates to CASSPWGGDNSPLHF.

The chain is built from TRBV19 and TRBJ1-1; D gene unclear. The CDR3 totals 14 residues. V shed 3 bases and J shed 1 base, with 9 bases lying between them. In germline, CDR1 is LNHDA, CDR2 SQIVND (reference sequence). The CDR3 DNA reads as TGTGCCAGTAGTATTGGCGGTTCGAACACTGAAGCTTTCTTT. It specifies CASSIGGSNTEAFF.

The CDR3 region is CASSETGTLTGELFF. As DNA, the CDR3 is TGTGCCAGCAGCGAGACAGGGACCCTAACCGGGGAGCTGTTTTTT. The rearrangement joins TRBV9 to TRBJ2-2; 7 nucleotides align to TRBD1. Per the germline V gene, CDR1 is SGDLS and CDR2 is YYNGEE. With 3 bases clipped from V and 5 bases from J, the junction kept 7 bases outside the gene matches. The CDR3 totals 15 residues.

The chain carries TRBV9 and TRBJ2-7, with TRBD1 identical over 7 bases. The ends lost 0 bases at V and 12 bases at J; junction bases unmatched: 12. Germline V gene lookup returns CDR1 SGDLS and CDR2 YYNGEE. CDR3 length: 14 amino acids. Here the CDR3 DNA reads TGTGCCAGCAGCGTAGAGGGACAGAGTCTGGATCGGTACTTC. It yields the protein CASSVEGQSLDRYF.

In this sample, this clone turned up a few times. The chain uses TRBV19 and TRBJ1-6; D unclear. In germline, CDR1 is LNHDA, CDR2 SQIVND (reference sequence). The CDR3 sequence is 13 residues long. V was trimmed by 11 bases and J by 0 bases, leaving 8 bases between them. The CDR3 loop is CASGSSYNSPLHF. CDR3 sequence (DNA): TGTGCCTCTGGGAGCTCCTATAATTCACCCCTCCACTTT.

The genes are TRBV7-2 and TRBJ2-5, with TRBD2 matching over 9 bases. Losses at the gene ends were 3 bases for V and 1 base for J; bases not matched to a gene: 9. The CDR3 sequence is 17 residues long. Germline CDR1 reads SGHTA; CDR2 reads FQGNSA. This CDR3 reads CASSFYPGLAFQETQYF. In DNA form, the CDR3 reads TGTGCCAGCAGCTTTTATCCGGGACTAGCATTCCAAGAGACCCAGTACTTC.

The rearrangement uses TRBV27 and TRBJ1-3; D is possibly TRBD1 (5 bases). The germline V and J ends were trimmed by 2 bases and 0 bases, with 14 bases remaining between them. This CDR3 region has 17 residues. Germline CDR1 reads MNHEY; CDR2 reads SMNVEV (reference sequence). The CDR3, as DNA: TGTGCCAGCAGTTTAAAGTCCCCAGGGTTCTCTGGAAACACCATATATTTT. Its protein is CASSLKSPGFSGNTIYF.